Listed below are T cell receptor beta chains from one sample, sequenced in a study of T cells in Graves' hyperthyroidism and ophthalmopathy. MiXCR was run by TCRdb on the multiplex PCR reads, yielding one entry per CDR3 protein. The table has 550,000 to 800,000 distinct CDR3 sequences, approximately 16% seen once. The sequencing input was blood. The receptor set was obtained from a man younger than 30 with Graves' hyperthyroidism. CDR3s include the opening cysteine and the closing phenylalanine or tryptophan. The D gene is left open where the match is weak. Clone sizes are given selectively: once, few, many, or a class where the clone is expanded.

many,TRBV12-3/TRBV12-4,TRBJ2-4,TRBD1,TGTGCCAGCGTCCCCCGGGGACAGGGCGTGGACATTCAGTACTTC,CASVPRGQGVDIQYF
many,TRBV28,TRBJ2-4,TRBD2,TGTGCCACGGGGACTAGCCCGGGGAACATTCAGTACTTC,CATGTSPGNIQYF
-,TRBV20-1,TRBJ2-4,-,TGCAGTGCTAGAGTGGCAGGACTCGCCCTAGCCAAAAACATTCAGTACTTC,CSARVAGLALAKNIQYF
-,TRBV12-3/TRBV12-4,TRBJ1-5,TRBD1,TGTGCCAGCGGACAGGGGCCTGGCAATCAGCCCCAGCATTTT,CASGQGPGNQPQHF
few,TRBV19,TRBJ2-7,-,TGTGCCAGTAGTTCCACTCAGGGCTACGAGCAGTACTTC,CASSSTQGYEQYF
few,TRBV12-3/TRBV12-4,TRBJ1-2,-,TGTGCCACCTGGAGTAGGGTTAACTATGGCTACACCTTC,CATWSRVNYGYTF
once,TRBV20-1,TRBJ1-2,TRBD1,TGCAGTGCGACGGGGGACAGGGGCTACATAGGAGGCTACACCTTC,CSATGDRGYIGGYTF
-,TRBV10-3,TRBJ2-7,TRBD2,TGTGCCATCAGTGGAGGGACTAGCGGGAGTAAGTACGAGCAGTACTTC,CAISGGTSGSKYEQYF
many,TRBV11-3,TRBJ2-1,TRBD2,TGTGCCAGCAGCTTAGTAGGTAGCGGGAGATTTGTCCACAATGAGCAGTTCTTC,CASSLVGSGRFVHNEQFF
-,TRBV3-1,TRBJ1-4,TRBD1,TGTGCCAGCAGCCCACAAAGAGGGGGCCGTAATGAAAAACTGTTTTTT,CASSPQRGGRNEKLFF
-,TRBV7-9,TRBJ2-7,-,TGTGCGAGCTCGGGCCTCGAGCAGTACTTC,CASSGLEQYF
-,TRBV19,TRBJ2-7,-,TGTGCCAGTAGTCTAGGGGGTGAGGAGCAGTACTTC,CASSLGGEEQYF
many,TRBV5-1,TRBJ2-7,TRBD1,TGCGCCAGCAGCTTTTCAGGGGGTGAAGACGAGCAGTACTTC,CASSFSGGEDEQYF
many,TRBV27,TRBJ2-7,-,TGTGCCAGCAGTCCCCGGCCCTATTCCTACGAGCAGTACTTC,CASSPRPYSYEQYF
many,TRBV11-2,TRBJ2-3,-,TGTGCCAGCAGCTTAGCCGGGGCGGCCTCCACAGATACGCAGTATTTT,CASSLAGAASTDTQYF
-,TRBV30,TRBJ2-1,-,TGTGCCCGGACCCTGGGACTCCAAAACCAGTTCTTC,CARTLGLQNQFF
-,TRBV6-2/TRBV6-3,TRBJ2-3,-,TGTGCTGGCGGGAACGCAGATACGCAGTATTTT,CAGGNADTQYF
many,TRBV28,TRBJ1-2,TRBD1,TGTGCCAGCAGTGGGGACAGGGTCTCTGGCTACACCTTC,CASSGDRVSGYTF
few,TRBV4-3,TRBJ2-7,TRBD2,TGCGCCAGCAGCCAAGGGATAGCGGGAGGCTACGAGCAGTACTTC,CASSQGIAGGYEQYF
few,TRBV20-1,TRBJ1-1,-,TGCAGTGCCCGATTGGTTACTGAAGCTTTCTTT,CSARLVTEAFF
few,TRBV24-1,TRBJ1-1,-,TGTGCCACCAGTGATTCAGAGTCCACTGAAGCTTTCTTT,CATSDSESTEAFF
many,TRBV5-1,TRBJ2-7,TRBD1,TGCGCCAGCAGCCCAGGGGGAAACTACGAGCAGTACTTC,CASSPGGNYEQYF
-,TRBV7-2,TRBJ2-1,-,TGTGCCAGCAGCTTGGAAGTATCGGGATACAATGAGCAGTTCTTC,CASSLEVSGYNEQFF
many,TRBV27,TRBJ1-2,-,TGTGCCAGCAGTTTCGCTACACAGGGCCACCACTCGGGCTACACCTTC,CASSFATQGHHSGYTF
-,TRBV19,TRBJ1-5,-,TGTGCCAGTAGTATTCCGGGTATCACCCCCCAGCATTTT,CASSIPGITPQHF
many,TRBV2,TRBJ2-1,-,TGTGCCAGCAGTCTCATCCCCCCTAGATCCTACAATGAGCAGTTCTTC,CASSLIPPRSYNEQFF
-,TRBV18,TRBJ1-5,-,TGTGCCAGCTCACCTGCGACGGATCAGCCCCAGCATTTT,CASSPATDQPQHF
many,TRBV5-1,TRBJ2-7,TRBD1,TGCGCCAGCAGTTTGAGGACAGGGAACGACGAGCAGTACTTC,CASSLRTGNDEQYF
many,TRBV28,TRBJ2-7,-,TGTGCCAGCAGTTTGCGGGGGCGGAACGAGCAGTACTTC,CASSLRGRNEQYF
-,TRBV18,TRBJ2-2,-,TGTGCCAGCTCACGCGAGCGGAACACCGGGGAGCTGTTTTTT,CASSRERNTGELFF
-,TRBV20-1,TRBJ2-3,-,TGCAGTGCTAGTGGGGCGGGTATCACAGATACGCAGTATTTT,CSASGAGITDTQYF
few,TRBV7-9,TRBJ1-5,-,TGTGCCAGCAGCTGGGGGAGTTATCAGCCCCAGCATTTT,CASSWGSYQPQHF
-,TRBV11-2,TRBJ2-6,TRBD2,TGTGCCAGCAGTCGGGGGGGACCTGCCTCTGGGGCCAACGTCCTGACTTTC,CASSRGGPASGANVLTF
-,TRBV2,TRBJ2-1,TRBD2,TGTGCCAGCATTCTAGCGGGAGAATTAAATGAGCAGTTCTTC,CASILAGELNEQFF
many,TRBV20-1,TRBJ2-1,-,TGCAGTGCTGTGGACAGTACTTACAATGAGCAGTTCTTC,CSAVDSTYNEQFF
many,TRBV28,TRBJ2-3,-,TGTGCCAGCAATCGGACTCCAGATACGCAGTATTTT,CASNRTPDTQYF
many,TRBV20-1,TRBJ2-1,-,TGCAGTGCTAGTGGGTACAATGAGCAGTTCTTC,CSASGYNEQFF
-,TRBV5-4,TRBJ2-7,TRBD2,TGTGCCAGCAGCCAAACCGGACTAGCGGGAGTGAGGGAGCAGTACTTC,CASSQTGLAGVREQYF
many,TRBV7-9,TRBJ2-3,-,TGTGCCAGCAGCTTTCAGTTAGCAGATACGCAGTATTTT,CASSFQLADTQYF
-,TRBV6-2/TRBV6-3,TRBJ2-2,TRBD1,TGTGCCAGCAGCACCGGACAGGGTTTGAACACCGGGGAGCTGTTTTTT,CASSTGQGLNTGELFF
-,TRBV6-1,TRBJ1-3,TRBD1,TGTGCCAGCATGGGGACAGGGCCTACTGGAAACACCATATATTTT,CASMGTGPTGNTIYF
many,TRBV2,TRBJ1-5,-,TGTGCCAGCAGACTGGTAGAGAGCAATCAGCCCCAGCATTTT,CASRLVESNQPQHF
-,TRBV9,TRBJ2-2,TRBD1,TGTGCCAGCAGCTTCGGACAGGGGGAGACCGGGGAGCTGTTTTTT,CASSFGQGETGELFF
many,TRBV3-1,TRBJ2-3,TRBD1,TGTGCCAGCAGCCGTCAGGGACAGGGGAGCACAGATACGCAGTATTTT,CASSRQGQGSTDTQYF